The source of this TCR beta chain is a study of blood T cell repertoires in COVID-19. Study-wide context: Samples of COVID-19 (acute and convalescent) were obtained from the United States, Italy and Spain.

Profiled with immunoSEQ multiplex PCR; TCRdb holds only in-frame clones, not every one. The table shows about 280,000 clones, with approximately 81% occurring only once. Input material: PBMCs or T cells enriched from blood (not recorded which). The TCR was taken from a woman between 50 and 59 years old who had recovered from COVID-19.

CDR3 loop: CASSRTQSSYNSPLHF. The CDR3 DNA follows: TGTGCCAGCAGTCGAACACAGAGCTCCTATAATTCACCCCTCCACTTT. The rearrangement links TRBV6-6 to TRBJ1-6, with D unclear. V gave up 5 bases and J gave up 0 bases, with 11 bases separating them. This CDR3 spans 16 amino acids. Germline values: CDR1 MNHNY, CDR2 SVGAGI (reference sequence).